This T cell receptor beta chain was sequenced in a study of CD8 T cells in ankylosing spondylitis. In its sample, this clonotype was seen many times. Its matching antigen is unknown. Via MiXCR, TCRdb re-called the 5' RACE reads, giving one row per CDR3 protein. The sample consists of some 840,000 distinct CDR3 sequences, approximately 12% of them appearing once. Germline trimming cut 2 bases from V and 3 bases from J; bases unmatched to any gene: 1. There are 14 residues in the CDR3. From germline, CDR1 is SGHRS and CDR2 YFSETQ. Regarding the study as a whole: Seemingly distinctive of ankylosing spondylitis blood was a TCR beta motif formed by eight highly homologous variants.

What was sequenced was blood, either unsorted or a sorted T cell fraction (not recorded which). This receptor was identified in a male donor with ankylosing spondylitis. The chain employs TRBV5-1 and TRBJ2-2; 7 bases line up with TRBD1. CDR3: CASSLGGHTGELFF. CDR3 DNA sequence: TGCGCCAGCAGCTTAGGGGGCCACACCGGGGAGCTGTTTTTT.